This T cell receptor (beta chain) was recorded in a study of CXCR3-negative and CXCR3-positive naive CD8 T cells. General study findings and limits: Relative to memory CD8+ cells, whose diversity was much lower, both naive subsets had comparably high diversity. Hydrophobicity was higher for TRB CDR3s found in CXCR3-positive naive cells than in CXCR3-negative naive cells.

Remarks on this clonotype: Its antigen is unknown.

CDR3 length: 15 residues. From germline, CDR1 is MGHRA and CDR2 YSYEKL. 5' RACE that incorporated UMI labels was used to prepare the TRB cDNA libraries. TCRdb reprocessed the 5' RACE reads and stores each CDR3 protein as one record, lacking DNA. This sample contains 120,000 to 150,000 distinct CDR3 sequences. V is TRBV4-1 and J is TRBJ2-1; absent DNA, TCRdb's TRBD1 call cannot be checked. The source is a human donor in good health. Some clones in this sample may be carry-over from other donors' samples. The sequencing input was naive CXCR3+ CD8+ T cells from blood. Documented subset: CD45RO-CCR7+CD27+CD95- naive CD8+ T cells expressing CXCR3 (TNR3+). The CDR3 sequence is CASSLPGQGLGEQFF.